The 9 T cell receptor beta chains reported below all come from one sample, sequenced in a study of T cell responses to AZD1222 COVID-19 vaccine. The repertoire was sequenced with immunoSEQ multiplex PCR; TCRdb's copy has only in-frame clones and lacks some. The sample includes 150,000 to 200,000 clones, 85% to 95% of them seen just once. The source was peripheral blood, collected on day 0 of AZD1222 vaccination. All receptors derive from an adult in good health.

The chain has TRBV3-1 (or the pseudogene TRBV3-2) and TRBJ2-5; TRBD2 is a possible D gene (6 bases). V shed 5 bases and J shed 4 bases, with 11 bases lying between them. The CDR3 runs 13 residues. In germline, CDR1 is LGHDT, CDR2 YNNKEL (reference sequence). CDR3 DNA sequence: TGTGCCAGCAGCATGGGACTCGGAGAGACCCAGTACTTC. It specifies CASSMGLGETQYF.

This chain links TRBV20-1 with TRBJ1-1; D unresolved. Trimming took off 3 bases at V and 11 bases at J, with 13 bases between the two ends. Per germline, CDR1 DFQATT and CDR2 SNEGSKA (reference sequence). The CDR3 loop spans 11 amino acids. The CDR3 sequence is CSASRAPVAFF. In nucleotides, the CDR3 is TGCAGTGCTAGTAGAGCCCCGGTGGCTTTCTTT.

The V and J genes are TRBV6-5 and TRBJ1-6; D unclear. The V gene's germline CDR1 is MNHEY and CDR2 SVGAGI. This CDR3 comprises 16 residues. V lost 2 bases, J lost 6 bases, and 14 bases lay in between. The CDR3 loop is CASSYTSRTSNSPLHF. The CDR3 DNA reads as TGTGCCAGCAGTTACACATCGAGGACCTCTAATTCACCCCTCCACTTT.

V and J are TRBV19 and TRBJ1-2; 9 nucleotides match TRBD1. Germline V lookup: CDR1 LNHDA, CDR2 SQIVND (reference sequence). The V gene end was trimmed by 7 bases and the J gene end by 4 bases; junction bases not matched to a gene: 4. The CDR3 length is 13 residues. The CDR3 reads CASMRGQGYGYTF. CDR3 nucleotide sequence: TGTGCCAGTATGAGGGGACAGGGCTATGGCTACACCTTC.

In this sample, this clone turned up once. The CDR3 loop is CASSVGSVVDNEQFF. The CDR3 DNA reads TGTGCCAGCAGCGTTGGATCTGTAGTGGATAATGAGCAGTTCTTC. The chain has TRBV9 and TRBJ2-1, with D hard to call. Germline CDR1 SGDLS, CDR2 YYNGEE. Trimming took 2 bases from V and 7 from J, leaving 16 bases between them. CDR3 size: 15 residues.

The chain employs TRBV7-2 and TRBJ2-7; 7 nucleotides align to TRBD2. V was clipped by 4 bases and J by 2 bases; unmatched bases: 5. Germline assignment: CDR1 SGHTA and CDR2 FQGNSA. The CDR3 is made up of 14 amino acids. This CDR3 is CASSWDYQAYEQYF. CDR3 bases: TGTGCCAGCAGCTGGGACTACCAAGCCTACGAGCAGTACTTC.

V and J are TRBV27 and TRBJ1-4, with D possibly being TRBD1 (6 bases). The germline gives CDR1 MNHEY, CDR2 SMNVEV (reference sequence). CDR3 size: 15 residues. The V end lost 8 bases, the J end lost 0 bases, and 13 bases lay between the germline ends. The CDR3 DNA reads TGTGCCAGCGGATCCGAGGGGGCAACTAATGAAAAACTGTTTTTT. It encodes CASGSEGATNEKLFF.

The count of this clone is one. The rearrangement joins TRBV19 to TRBJ1-5; 7 bases line up with TRBD1. V shed 3 bases and J 3 bases; nucleotides not matched to a gene: 5. The CDR3 extends over 15 amino acids. Germline loops: CDR1 LNHDA, CDR2 SQIVND (reference sequence). Here the CDR3 reads CASSIPGQLNQPQHF. The CDR3 DNA reads as TGTGCCAGTAGTATTCCGGGACAGCTCAATCAGCCCCAGCATTTT. Using reference TRBV19 and TRBJ1-5 for the parts outside the CDR3, the full variable domain is DGGITQSPKYLFRKEGQNVTLSCEQNLNHDAMYWYRQDPGQGLRLIYYSQIVNDFQKGDIAEGYSVSREKKESFPLTVTSAQKNPTAFYLCASSIPGQLNQPQHFGDGTRLSIL.

This chain links TRBV5-1 with TRBJ2-3, with 10 bases that match TRBD1. CDR1 is SGHRS, CDR2 YFSETQ, per germline. V lost 4 bases to trimming and J lost 5 bases; unmatched junction nucleotides: 4. The CDR3 runs to 14 residues. For the CDR3, the DNA is TGCGCCAGCAGCGTCGGACAGGGGGGAGATACGCAGTATTTT. Translated, it gives CASSVGQGGDTQYF.